The T cell receptor (beta chain) described here comes from a study of T-cell memory formation after mild COVID-19. Study-level information: Each donor largely had its own TCR clusters.

Per the germline V gene, CDR1 is KGHDR and CDR2 is SFDVKD. The CDR3 totals 15 residues. V shed 3 bases and J 3 bases; nucleotides not matched to a gene: 4. As regards this clonotype: What it binds is unknown.

Study-level points and caveats: Pre-infection memory already had some responding clones, implying cross-reactive memory joined.

TCR alpha and TCR beta cDNA libraries carrying sample barcodes and UMIs came from 5'RACE with constant-segment primers. TCRdb redid the calling of the 5' RACE reads with MiXCR, one entry per CDR3 protein. The sample has 360,000 or so distinct CDR3 sequences; around 27% are singletons. Sample: PBMCs or a T cell subset sorted from them (not recorded which). The sequence came from an adult woman who had mild COVID-19 (a few samples of this study predate the infection). Cell type and time point are not known. V usage is TRBV24-1 and J usage is TRBJ2-3; TRBD2 agrees at 8 bases. Here the CDR3 DNA reads TGTGCCACCAGTGATCCCGGGGGGGCGACAGATACGCAGTATTTT. Protein product: CATSDPGGATDTQYF.